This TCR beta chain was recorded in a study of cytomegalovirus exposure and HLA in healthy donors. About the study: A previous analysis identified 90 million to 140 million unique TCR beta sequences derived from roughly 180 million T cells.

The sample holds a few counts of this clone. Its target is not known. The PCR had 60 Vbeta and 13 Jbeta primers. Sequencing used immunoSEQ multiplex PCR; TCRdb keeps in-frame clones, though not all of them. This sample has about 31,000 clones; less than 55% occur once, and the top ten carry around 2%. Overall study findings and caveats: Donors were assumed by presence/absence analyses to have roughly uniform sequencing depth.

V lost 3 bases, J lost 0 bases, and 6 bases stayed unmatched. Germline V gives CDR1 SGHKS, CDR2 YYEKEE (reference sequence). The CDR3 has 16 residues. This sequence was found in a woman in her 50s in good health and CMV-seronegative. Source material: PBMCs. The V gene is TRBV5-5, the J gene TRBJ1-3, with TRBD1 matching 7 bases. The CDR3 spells CASSYQTGNSGNTIYF. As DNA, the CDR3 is TGTGCCAGCAGCTACCAGACAGGGAACTCTGGAAACACCATATATTTT.